Listed here are 15 T cell receptor beta chains from one sample, sequenced in a study of cytomegalovirus exposure and HLA in healthy donors. The PCR ran on 60 Vbeta and 13 Jbeta primers. TCRdb's table, derived via immunoSEQ multiplex PCR, lists solely in-frame clones and lacks some. The sample holds around 120,000 clones, roughly four fifths seen once. The sequenced sample was PBMCs. Receptors originate from a boy between 2 and 15 years old in good health and CMV-seronegative.

The chain is built from TRBV4-3 and TRBJ2-5; D is uncertain. The ends were cut back, 0 bases at V and 1 base at J, with 9 bases in the middle. Germline-derived CDR1 and CDR2 are LGHNA and YSLEER. This CDR3 has 15 amino acids. CDR3 in amino acids: CASSQERAFQETQYF. The CDR3 nucleotides read TGCGCCAGCAGCCAAGAACGAGCGTTCCAAGAGACCCAGTACTTC.

The table lists this clone with a few counts. CDR3 in DNA: TGTGCCAGCAGTGAAGCCCTAGGAGGGGGCGGCCAGCCCCAGCATTTT. Encoded protein: CASSEALGGGGQPQHF. V gene TRBV6-1 combines with J gene TRBJ1-5, with 7 bases fitting TRBD1. The CDR3 contains 16 residues. In germline, CDR1 is MNHNS, CDR2 SASEGT. The J segment lost 7 bases and the V segment lost 0 bases, leaving 9 bases of the junction unmatched.

The V and J genes are TRBV13 and TRBJ2-1, with D maybe TRBD1 (5 bases). Germline loops: CDR1 PRHDT, CDR2 FYEKMQ (reference sequence). The ends were cut back, 0 bases at V and 9 bases at J, with 12 bases in the middle. The length of the CDR3 is 14 residues. CDR3 nucleotide sequence: TGTGCCAGCAGCTTAGGAGGCAGGGCCGGTGAGCAGTTCTTC. Its protein product is CASSLGGRAGEQFF.

The chain couples TRBV11-3 to TRBJ2-1; 12 bases align to TRBD2. CDR3 length: 16 amino acids. V lost 1 base and J lost 5; bases outside the gene matches: 3. Germline V lookup: CDR1 SGHNT, CDR2 YENEEA. The CDR3 DNA is TGTGCCAGCAGCTTAGGGCTAGCGGGAGGGGACAATGAGCAGTTCTTC. Translating gives CASSLGLAGGDNEQFF.

The J gene is TRBJ1-1, the V gene TRBV6-5, with D perhaps matching TRBD1 (6 bases). CDR1 is MNHEY, CDR2 SVGAGI, per germline. With 10 bases removed from V and 3 bases from J, the gap between germline ends came to 15 bases. The CDR3 is 13 residues long. The CDR3 sequence is CAISARGYTEAFF. The CDR3 DNA reads TGTGCCATCTCCGCCAGGGGTTACACTGAAGCTTTCTTT.

This rearrangement joins TRBV7-6 to TRBJ2-1; 7 bases are shared with TRBD2. V lost 6 bases and J lost 9; bases outside the gene matches: 8. The CDR3 covers 13 residues. CDR1 and CDR2 from the germline V gene are SGHVS and FNYEAQ. DNA of the CDR3: TGTGCCAGCAGGCCCGGACTAGATCTTGAGCAGTTCTTC. Its protein product is CASRPGLDLEQFF. The full variable domain, with the rest looked up from reference TRBV7-6 and TRBJ2-1, is GAGVSQSPRYKVTKRGQDVALRCDPISGHVSLYWYRQALGQGPEFLTYFNYEAQQDKSGLPNDRFSAERPEGSISTLTIQRTEQRDSAMYRCASRPGLDLEQFFGPGTRLTVL.

This clone was picked up one time. V gene TRBV5-1 combines with J gene TRBJ2-3; possibly TRBD1 for D (6 bases). There are 14 residues in the CDR3. Germline lookup yields CDR1 SGHRS and CDR2 YFSETQ. Between the trimmed V and J ends, which lost 4 bases and 1 base, there was a span of 10 bases. CDR3 residues: CASSQGLGTDTQYF. The DNA for the CDR3 is TGCGCCAGCAGCCAGGGGTTGGGCACAGATACGCAGTATTTT.

The V gene is TRBV5-6, the J gene TRBJ2-2; a possible D gene is TRBD2 (5 bases). CDR1 and CDR2 from the germline V gene are SGHDT and YYEEEE. This CDR3 has 16 residues. V was cut by 1 base and J by 0 bases, with 10 bases left in between. CDR3 residues: CASSLKSGPNTGELFF. The CDR3 bases are TGTGCCAGCAGCTTGAAGAGCGGCCCGAACACCGGGGAGCTGTTTTTT. Looking up the rest from reference TRBV5-6 and TRBJ2-2 gives the full variable domain: DAGVTQSPTHLIKTRGQQVTLRCSPKSGHDTVSWYQQALGQGPQFIFQYYEEEERQRGNFPDRFSGHQFPNYSSELNVNALLLGDSALYLCASSLKSGPNTGELFFGEGSRLTVL.

This chain uses TRBV7-3 with TRBJ2-6; 7 bases map to TRBD2. Germline-derived CDR1 and CDR2 are SGHTA and FQGTGA. This CDR3 is built from 19 residues. V lost 4 bases, J lost 0 bases, and 12 bases stayed unmatched. CDR3 DNA sequence: TGTGCCAGCAGCTCGCATGGGGGGGACGGAATCTCTGGGGCCAACGTCCTGACTTTC. It encodes CASSSHGGDGISGANVLTF.

The chain links TRBV18 to TRBJ2-2; 8 positions match TRBD2. Per the germline V gene, CDR1 is KGHSH and CDR2 is LQKENI. J lost 0 bases, V lost 2 bases, and 2 bases had no gene match. This CDR3 is built from 16 residues. CDR3: CASSPVAGTNTGELFF. The CDR3 nucleotides are TGTGCCAGCTCACCAGTAGCGGGAACGAACACCGGGGAGCTGTTTTTT.

Only one count was recorded for this clone. This sequence joins TRBV30 and TRBJ2-7; D perhaps matches TRBD2 (5 bases). V was pared by 0 bases and J by 5 bases, with 14 bases between. Germline loops: CDR1 GTSNPN, CDR2 SVGIG (reference sequence). The CDR3 totals 14 residues. DNA for the CDR3: TGTGCCTGGAGTGTACGGGAAGGGTTCAACGAGCAGTACTTC. Its protein product is CAWSVREGFNEQYF.

The chain is built from TRBV5-1 and TRBJ1-2, with D maybe TRBD1 (6 bases). CDR3 length: 14 amino acids. Germline lookup yields CDR1 SGHRS and CDR2 YFSETQ. The V and J ends lost 5 bases and 7 bases respectively, with 18 bases between them. CDR3: CASRPPGGAGGYTF. The DNA for the CDR3 is TGCGCCAGCAGACCGCCGGGGGGCGCCGGTGGCTACACCTTC.

The CDR3 DNA follows: TGTGCCAGCAGCTTGGGACAGGCCAAAAACATTCAGTACTTC. Protein sequence: CASSLGQAKNIQYF. The rearrangement joins TRBV5-4 to TRBJ2-4; D perhaps matches TRBD1 (5 bases). The germline gives CDR1 SGHNT, CDR2 YYREEE (reference sequence). The V gene lost 0 bases and the J gene lost 1 base, with 5 bases spanning the gap. This CDR3 has 14 residues. The full variable domain, with the rest looked up from reference TRBV5-4 and TRBJ2-4, is ETGVTQSPTHLIKTRGQQVTLRCSSQSGHNTVSWYQQALGQGPQFIFQYYREEENGRGNFPPRFSGLQFPNYSSELNVNALELDDSALYLCASSLGQAKNIQYFGAGTRLSVL.

The chain combines TRBV4-2 with TRBJ1-4; 7 bases are shared with TRBD1. V shed 2 bases, J shed 7 bases, and the junction held 19 bases outside the gene matches. Germline loops: CDR1 LGHNA, CDR2 YNFKEQ. The CDR3 length is 19 residues. DNA for the CDR3: TGTGCCAGCAGCCAACGGGAGGGGGCAGTTCACGTCGTGGGTGAAAAACTGTTTTTT. Translation gives CASSQREGAVHVVGEKLFF.

The rearrangement uses TRBV19 and TRBJ2-2; D is perhaps TRBD2 (6 bases). There are 14 residues in the CDR3. Trimming removed 5 bases from V and 6 bases from J, with 13 bases in between. Germline V gene data show CDR1 as LNHDA and CDR2 as SQIVND (reference sequence). This CDR3 reads CASSWGGKAGELFF. CDR3 bases: TGTGCCAGTAGTTGGGGCGGGAAGGCCGGGGAGCTGTTTTTT.